These T cell receptor beta chains were read from a single sample in a study of cytomegalovirus exposure and HLA in healthy donors. The assay was immunoSEQ multiplex PCR, and TCRdb's table has in-frame clones only and misses some. This sample carries under 200,000 clones, about 80% of them seen once, and the ten largest clones take more than 0.5%. Material for sequencing was PBMCs. These receptors were taken from a woman aged 50 to 60 in good health and CMV-seronegative. CDR3s include the opening cysteine and the closing phenylalanine or tryptophan. The D gene is left open where the match is weak. Clone size is stated in some rows and not others, as once, few, many or a class when expanded.

CDR3aa	CDR3nt	d_gene	j_gene	abundance	v_gene
CASRTTYTDGYTF	TGTGCCAGCAGGACGACTTACACGGATGGCTACACCTTC	.	TRBJ1-2	.	TRBV28
CASSAGQVGGYTF	TGTGCCAGCTCCGCCGGACAGGTGGGTGGCTACACCTTC	TRBD1	TRBJ1-2	.	TRBV6-5
CASSLGLGSTGELFF	TGTGCCAGCAGCTTAGGTCTGGGCAGCACCGGGGAGCTGTTTTTT	.	TRBJ2-2	.	TRBV7-3
CASSLVADYTEAFF	TGTGCCAGCAGCTTGGTGGCAGACTACACTGAAGCTTTCTTT	.	TRBJ1-1	.	TRBV5-4
CASRTTGVQETQYF	TGTGCCAGCAGAACTACGGGGGTACAAGAGACCCAGTACTTC	.	TRBJ2-5	.	TRBV7-9
CASSQELTGGDEQYF	TGCGCCAGCAGCCAAGAATTGACAGGGGGCGACGAGCAGTACTTC	TRBD1	TRBJ2-7	.	TRBV4-3
CASSPGTVGNTIYF	TGTGCCAGCAGCCCCGGGACAGTAGGAAACACCATATATTTT	TRBD1	TRBJ1-3	.	TRBV7-2
CASSTHAYYEQYF	TGTGCCAGCAGCACCCACGCCTACTACGAGCAGTACTTC	.	TRBJ2-7	.	TRBV7-3
CASRPGTSGTGELFF	TGTGCCAGCAGACCGGGGACTAGCGGTACCGGGGAGCTGTTTTTT	TRBD2	TRBJ2-2	.	TRBV28
CASSQVLAGGNNEQFF	TGTGCCAGCAGCCAAGTACTAGCGGGAGGGAACAATGAGCAGTTCTTC	TRBD2	TRBJ2-1	.	TRBV4-2
CASSDGGTSTDTQYF	TGTGCCAGCAGTGATGGGGGGACTAGCACAGATACGCAGTATTTT	.	TRBJ2-3	.	TRBV6-4
CASSSGGTVTDTQYF	TGTGCCAGCAGCTCGGGGGGTACGGTGACAGATACGCAGTATTTT	TRBD2	TRBJ2-3	.	TRBV5-4
CASGSGEYLEQYF	TGTGCCAGTGGAAGCGGGGAATACTTAGAGCAGTACTTC	TRBD2	TRBJ2-7	.	TRBV2
CASSYVAGVYDNEQFF	TGTGCCAGCAGTTACGTAGCGGGAGTTTATGACAATGAGCAGTTCTTC	TRBD2	TRBJ2-1	.	TRBV6-5
CASSQDSGPPNYGYTF	TGCGCCAGCAGCCAAGATTCGGGTCCCCCTAACTATGGCTACACCTTC	.	TRBJ1-2	.	TRBV4-3
CASSMQGLNTEAFF	TGTGCCAGTAGTATGCAGGGGCTGAACACTGAAGCTTTCTTT	.	TRBJ1-1	once	TRBV19
CASSPGQPAEQFF	TGTGCCAGCAGTCCCGGACAGCCGGCTGAGCAGTTCTTC	.	TRBJ2-1	once	TRBV28
CASTTVLRKNEKLFF	TGTGCCAGTACCACCGTTTTGAGGAAGAATGAAAAACTGTTTTTT	.	TRBJ1-4	.	TRBV19
CASKDRGDRVTGELFF	TGTGCCAGTAAGGACAGGGGGGACCGCGTCACCGGGGAGCTGTTTTTT	TRBD1	TRBJ2-2	.	TRBV19
CASSQAGVGEQFF	TGCGCCAGCAGCCAAGCCGGGGTTGGTGAGCAGTTCTTC	.	TRBJ2-1	.	TRBV4-1
CASSFYPGQNTGELFF	TGTGCCAGCAGCTTCTATCCGGGACAGAACACCGGGGAGCTGTTTTTT	.	TRBJ2-2	.	TRBV11-2
CASSYELAGLNEQFF	TGTGCCAGCAGTTATGAACTAGCGGGGCTCAATGAGCAGTTCTTC	TRBD2	TRBJ2-1	.	TRBV6-5
CASSGAGGEQYF	TGTGCCAGCAGTGGCGCGGGGGGAGAGCAGTACTTC	TRBD2	TRBJ2-7	.	TRBV27
CASSSPGLANTGELFF	TGTGCCAGCAGCTCTCCGGGACTAGCGAACACCGGGGAGCTGTTTTTT	TRBD2	TRBJ2-2	.	TRBV28
CATAGLNYGYTF	TGTGCCACCGCAGGGTTGAACTATGGCTACACCTTC	.	TRBJ1-2	.	TRBV15
CASSQDQAGPYEQYF	TGCGCCAGCAGCCAAGATCAAGCGGGGCCCTACGAGCAGTACTTC	TRBD2	TRBJ2-7	.	TRBV4-1
CASSLLDRLRKGNEQFF	TGTGCCAGCAGTCTACTGGACAGGCTACGAAAGGGGAATGAGCAGTTCTTC	TRBD1	TRBJ2-1	few	TRBV27
CAIRDRVDQPQHF	TGTGCCATCAGAGACAGGGTGGATCAGCCCCAGCATTTT	TRBD1	TRBJ1-5	once	TRBV10-3
CASSLLAGGPHTDTQYF	TGCGCCAGCAGCCTCCTAGCGGGAGGCCCCCACACAGATACGCAGTATTTT	TRBD2	TRBJ2-3	.	TRBV5-1
CASGIAGGSTDTQYF	TGTGCCAGTGGAATAGCGGGAGGTAGCACAGATACGCAGTATTTT	TRBD2	TRBJ2-3	once	TRBV7-9
CAISKTGGYQPQHF	TGTGCCATCAGTAAGACAGGGGGCTATCAGCCCCAGCATTTT	TRBD1	TRBJ1-5	.	TRBV10-3
CASSVAREAYNSPLHF	TGTGCCAGCAGTGTCGCCAGGGAGGCCTATAATTCACCCCTCCACTTT	.	TRBJ1-6	.	TRBV2
CASRAVGGQLYEQYF	TGTGCCAGCCGTGCCGTGGGGGGACAGCTCTACGAGCAGTACTTC	.	TRBJ2-7	.	TRBV7-9
CASFLVPLQGGSSYEQYF	TGTGCCAGCTTCCTGGTCCCGTTACAGGGTGGTTCCTCCTACGAGCAGTACTTC	.	TRBJ2-7	.	TRBV5-8
CASSVGLGPAGYGYTF	TGTGCCAGCAGCGTAGGCCTGGGGCCGGCAGGCTATGGCTACACCTTC	.	TRBJ1-2	.	TRBV9
CASSPQNTEAFF	TGTGCCAGCAGCCCCCAGAACACTGAAGCTTTCTTT	.	TRBJ1-1	few	TRBV9
CASSGGLRNEQFF	TGTGCCTCCAGTGGGGGCCTCCGGAATGAGCAGTTCTTC	.	TRBJ2-1	.	TRBV9
CASSPISGGGTGELFF	TGTGCCAGCTCACCAATTTCAGGGGGCGGCACCGGGGAGCTGTTTTTT	TRBD1	TRBJ2-2	.	TRBV18
CSAPVLEKLFF	TGCAGTGCTCCCGTCTTGGAAAAACTGTTTTTT	.	TRBJ1-4	.	TRBV20-1
CASSLTWTSGRAIGETQYF	TGTGCCAGCAGCTTGACCTGGACTAGCGGGAGAGCCATTGGAGAGACCCAGTACTTC	TRBD2	TRBJ2-5	.	TRBV11-2